These T cell receptor beta chains were read from a single sample in a study of human versus mouse CDR3 diversity and MHC coevolution. Generated by immunoSEQ multiplex PCR, the TCRdb table keeps only in-frame clones and is missing some. Seen here are roughly 80,000 clones, 80% to 95% observed once, and the top ten hold about 0.14%. The material sequenced was naive CD4+ T cells from blood. Every receptor here comes from a person aged 25 to 75 in good health. CDR3s include the opening cysteine and the closing phenylalanine or tryptophan. Fields, in order: J gene, D gene, V gene, clone size, CDR3 DNA, CDR3 protein. The D gene is left open where the match is weak. Clone size is shown for a subset of rows, as once, few, many or a class of expanded clone.

J: TRBJ1-3; D: TRBD1; V: TRBV6-1; size: NA; DNA: TGTGCCAGCCCCGACAGGGGTGGAAACACCATATATTTT; CDR3: CASPDRGGNTIYF
J: TRBJ1-5; D: TRBD1; V: TRBV28; size: NA; DNA: TGTGCCAGCAGTTTGATCAGGGGGCTTCGGCAGCCCCAGCATTTT; CDR3: CASSLIRGLRQPQHF
J: TRBJ1-5; D: NA; V: TRBV19; size: few; DNA: TGTGCCAGTAGTACCGGGACAAACCACAATCAGCCCCAGCATTTT; CDR3: CASSTGTNHNQPQHF
J: TRBJ1-4; D: NA; V: TRBV29-1; size: NA; DNA: TGCAGCGTGACAGATGGGGAAAAACTGTTTTTT; CDR3: CSVTDGEKLFF
J: TRBJ2-2; D: TRBD2; V: TRBV30; size: NA; DNA: TGTGCCTGGAGTGTACGGGAGGGAGTACGGACCGGGGAGCTGTTTTTT; CDR3: CAWSVREGVRTGELFF
J: TRBJ2-2; D: TRBD2; V: TRBV7-7; size: once; DNA: TGTGCCAGCAGCTCAACTAGCGGGAGAGGACCCGGGGAGCTGTTTTTT; CDR3: CASSSTSGRGPGELFF
J: TRBJ2-4; D: NA; V: TRBV30; size: NA; DNA: TGTGCCTGGAGTGAATCAGGTCGGAGAGGGAACATTCAGTACTTC; CDR3: CAWSESGRRGNIQYF
J: TRBJ2-3; D: TRBD2; V: TRBV19; size: NA; DNA: TGTGCCAGTAGCACCACCCCCCCACTACTAGCGGGGTATGGTGAGGATACGCAGTATTTT; CDR3: CASSTTPPLLAGYGEDTQYF
J: TRBJ2-7; D: TRBD1; V: TRBV5-1; size: NA; DNA: TGCGCCAGCAGCTTGGTGGCAGGGGGAGCGTACGAGCAGTACTTC; CDR3: CASSLVAGGAYEQYF
J: TRBJ1-5; D: NA; V: TRBV28; size: NA; DNA: TGTGCCAGCAGTTTCGGTAGTAGCAATCAGCCCCAGCATTTT; CDR3: CASSFGSSNQPQHF
J: TRBJ2-1; D: TRBD2; V: TRBV12-5; size: NA; DNA: TGTGCTAGTGGTTTGGGGACTAGCGGGAGTAATGAGCAGTTCTTC; CDR3: CASGLGTSGSNEQFF
J: TRBJ2-2; D: TRBD1; V: TRBV27; size: NA; DNA: TGTGCCAGCAGTCAACAGGGGGCAGCCGGGGAGCTGTTTTTT; CDR3: CASSQQGAAGELFF
J: TRBJ2-1; D: TRBD1; V: TRBV7-8; size: NA; DNA: TGTGTCTCCTTGGCAGGGGGCAACGATGAGCAGTTCTTC; CDR3: CVSLAGGNDEQFF
J: TRBJ2-7; D: TRBD1; V: TRBV5-1; size: NA; DNA: TGCGCCAGCAGCACCGGGACAGGGAATTACGAGCAGTACTTC; CDR3: CASSTGTGNYEQYF
J: TRBJ1-2; D: NA; V: TRBV9; size: NA; DNA: TGTGCCAGCAGCGTAACCCAGGGCCTTGGCTACACCTTC; CDR3: CASSVTQGLGYTF
J: TRBJ1-2; D: NA; V: TRBV7-9; size: NA; DNA: TGTGCCAGCAGCCCGGGAGCCCGGGACTTC; CDR3: CASSPGARDF
J: TRBJ1-1; D: TRBD1; V: TRBV5-6; size: NA; DNA: TGTGCCAGCAGCAAAACAGGGGGCGTCGCTTTGAACACTGAAGCTTTCTTT; CDR3: CASSKTGGVALNTEAFF
J: TRBJ2-5; D: NA; V: TRBV7-2; size: NA; DNA: TGTGCCAGCAGCATCCGGGAGAACCGAGAGACCCAGTACTTC; CDR3: CASSIRENRETQYF
J: TRBJ2-3; D: TRBD1; V: TRBV18; size: NA; DNA: TGTGCCAGCTCACCGACGAGACAGGGAGGCACAGATACGCAGTATTTT; CDR3: CASSPTRQGGTDTQYF
J: TRBJ2-7; D: NA; V: TRBV9; size: NA; DNA: TGTGCCAGCAGCGTTTCCCCGGGACTGGGCGGCGAGCAGTACTTC; CDR3: CASSVSPGLGGEQYF
J: TRBJ2-7; D: NA; V: TRBV18; size: NA; DNA: TGTGCCAGCTCACGCGGCCCTTCCTACGAGCAGTACTTC; CDR3: CASSRGPSYEQYF
J: TRBJ1-5; D: NA; V: TRBV5-1; size: NA; DNA: TGCGCCAGCAGCTTGGCAGGACTAAATCAGCCCCAGCATTTT; CDR3: CASSLAGLNQPQHF
J: TRBJ2-5; D: NA; V: TRBV7-8; size: NA; DNA: TGTGCCAGCAGCCCCCTTTCGGAGACCCAGTACTTC; CDR3: CASSPLSETQYF
J: TRBJ2-7; D: NA; V: TRBV27; size: NA; DNA: TGTGCCAGCAGTTTAAGCCCGGCGTTGGGCGCGTACGAGCAGTACTTC; CDR3: CASSLSPALGAYEQYF
J: TRBJ2-1; D: NA; V: TRBV4-1; size: NA; DNA: TGCGCCAGCAGCTTAGAGCCAGGGGAAAAAAAACCAAAATTCTTC; CDR3: CASSLEPGEKKPKFF
J: TRBJ2-3; D: TRBD2; V: TRBV7-7; size: NA; DNA: TGTGCCAGCAGCTTAGCGCTTAGCGGGGGGGCCGGTACGCAGTATTTT; CDR3: CASSLALSGGAGTQYF
J: TRBJ2-1; D: TRBD2; V: TRBV7-9; size: NA; DNA: TGTGCCAGCAGCTTAGCTCTGCTCTCATCAGCGGGAGGGTTAAATGAGCAGTTCTTC; CDR3: CASSLALLSSAGGLNEQFF
J: TRBJ2-3; D: TRBD2; V: TRBV6-1; size: few; DNA: TGTGCCAGCAGGCGGGAGAGCACAGATACGCAGTATTTT; CDR3: CASRRESTDTQYF
J: TRBJ2-1; D: TRBD2; V: TRBV13; size: NA; DNA: TGTGCCAGCAGCTCATCTGGGACTAGAGACAATGAGCAGTTCTTC; CDR3: CASSSSGTRDNEQFF
J: TRBJ2-3; D: NA; V: TRBV10-3; size: NA; DNA: TGTGCCGCCCGACTATCTAGCACAGATACGCAGTATTTT; CDR3: CAARLSSTDTQYF
J: TRBJ1-2; D: TRBD1; V: TRBV28; size: NA; DNA: TGTGCCAGCAGTTTAGACGGGACAGGGAGCTATGGAGGCTACACCTTC; CDR3: CASSLDGTGSYGGYTF
J: TRBJ2-1; D: NA; V: TRBV28; size: NA; DNA: TGTGCCAGCAGCTCCGGACAGTCCCCCTACAATGAGCAGTTCTTC; CDR3: CASSSGQSPYNEQFF
J: TRBJ2-2; D: NA; V: TRBV29-1; size: NA; DNA: TGCAGCGTTGAAGGTTGGGCAGGGAAGGTGAACACCGGGGAGCTGTTTTTT; CDR3: CSVEGWAGKVNTGELFF
J: TRBJ2-2; D: TRBD2; V: TRBV4-1; size: NA; DNA: TGCGCCAGCAGCCAACCCGGGACTAGAGGCACCGGGGAGCTGTTTTTT; CDR3: CASSQPGTRGTGELFF
J: TRBJ1-2; D: TRBD1; V: TRBV6-6; size: NA; DNA: TGTGCCAGCAGTTCGGGACAGGGAAACTATGGCTACACCTTC; CDR3: CASSSGQGNYGYTF
J: TRBJ2-5; D: TRBD2; V: TRBV19; size: NA; DNA: TGTGCCAGTAGTATGGGAGGGACCAGGGTTAGGGAGACCCAGTACTTC; CDR3: CASSMGGTRVRETQYF
J: TRBJ1-4; D: NA; V: TRBV4-1; size: NA; DNA: TGCGCCAGCAGGCCGACGGGTGTGGGGAGTAATGAAAAACTGTTTTTT; CDR3: CASRPTGVGSNEKLFF
J: TRBJ2-3; D: TRBD1; V: TRBV9; size: once; DNA: TGTGCCAGCAGCGTAGAAGTGAGTATGAGGGGGCGCACAGATACGCAGTATTTT; CDR3: CASSVEVSMRGRTDTQYF
J: TRBJ1-3; D: TRBD1; V: TRBV18; size: NA; DNA: TGTGCCAGCTCACCCGGGACAGCCGGCTCTGGAAACACCATATATTTT; CDR3: CASSPGTAGSGNTIYF
J: TRBJ2-3; D: TRBD2; V: TRBV11-2; size: NA; DNA: TGTGCCAGCAGCCAACGACTAGCGGGAGCCACAGATACGCAGTATTTT; CDR3: CASSQRLAGATDTQYF
J: TRBJ2-5; D: TRBD2; V: TRBV6-1; size: NA; DNA: TGTGCCAGCAGACTAAGCGGGAGGGCCGGAGAGACCCAGTACTTC; CDR3: CASRLSGRAGETQYF
J: TRBJ1-6; D: NA; V: TRBV7-2; size: NA; DNA: TGTGCCAGCAGCGACAGCTCCTATAATTCACCCCTCCACTTT; CDR3: CASSDSSYNSPLHF
J: TRBJ1-5; D: NA; V: TRBV7-6; size: NA; DNA: TGTGCCAGCAGCCCGGACAGAAATCAGCCCCAGCATTTT; CDR3: CASSPDRNQPQHF
J: TRBJ2-5; D: TRBD1; V: TRBV28; size: NA; DNA: TGTGCCAGCAGTCCGGGACAGGAAGAGACCCAGTACTTC; CDR3: CASSPGQEETQYF
J: TRBJ1-4; D: TRBD1; V: TRBV11-3; size: NA; DNA: TGTGCCAGCAGTCCCAACAGGGGAGGTAATGAAAAACTGTTTTTT; CDR3: CASSPNRGGNEKLFF
J: TRBJ2-5; D: NA; V: TRBV5-4; size: NA; DNA: TGTGCCAGCAGCAGGACAGGAGGGGAGACCCAGTACTTC; CDR3: CASSRTGGETQYF
J: TRBJ2-7; D: TRBD2; V: TRBV4-1; size: NA; DNA: TGCGCCAGCAGCCAAGAAGGGCTAGCGGGCCCCGGTGGGGAGCAGTACTTC; CDR3: CASSQEGLAGPGGEQYF
J: TRBJ2-1; D: TRBD1; V: TRBV7-3; size: NA; DNA: TGTGCCAGCAGCTTAAGACCGGGACAGACTCTCAATGAGCAGTTCTTC; CDR3: CASSLRPGQTLNEQFF